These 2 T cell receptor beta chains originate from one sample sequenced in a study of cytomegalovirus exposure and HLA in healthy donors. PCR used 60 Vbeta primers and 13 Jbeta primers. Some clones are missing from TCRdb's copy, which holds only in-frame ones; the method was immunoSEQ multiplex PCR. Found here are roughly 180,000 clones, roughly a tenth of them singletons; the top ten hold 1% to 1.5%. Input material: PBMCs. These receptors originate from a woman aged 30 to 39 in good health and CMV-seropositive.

CDR3: CASSLRPGTSGRAVDEQYF. DNA for the CDR3: TGCGCCAGCAGCCTCCGCCCCGGGACTAGCGGGAGGGCCGTGGACGAGCAGTACTTC. The chain links TRBV4-1 to TRBJ2-7; 16 nucleotides match TRBD2. The CDR3 consists of 19 residues. The germline CDR1 and CDR2 sequences are MGHRA and YSYEKL. With 4 bases clipped from V and 5 bases from J, the junction kept 14 bases outside the gene matches.

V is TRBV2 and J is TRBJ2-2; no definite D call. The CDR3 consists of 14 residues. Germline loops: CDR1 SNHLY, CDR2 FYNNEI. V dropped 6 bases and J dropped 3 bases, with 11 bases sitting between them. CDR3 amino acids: CASRYGADTGELFF. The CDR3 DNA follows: TGTGCCAGCAGGTACGGAGCCGACACCGGGGAGCTGTTTTTT. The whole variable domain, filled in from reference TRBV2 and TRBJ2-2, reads EPEVTQTPSHQVTQMGQEVILRCVPISNHLYFYWYRQILGQKVEFLVSFYNNEISEKSEIFDDQFSVERPDGSNFTLKIRSTKLEDSAMYFCASRYGADTGELFFGEGSRLTVL.